This T cell receptor (beta chain) derives from a study of beta chain features in type 1 diabetes. Turning to the study itself: Sorted cells from all samples, numbering 107,917,701, were examined.

The isolated RNA, all of it, was reverse transcribed, so expressed TCRB transcripts were what got sequenced. The table came from immunoSEQ multiplex PCR; TCRdb's copy has only in-frame clones and leaves some out. The profile shows a few hundred thousand clones, 25% to 30% of them singletons. There are many counts of this clone. Its target is not known. Points from the study as a whole: Shorter TCRB CDR3s, moderately but significantly so, marked every one of the four CD4+ subsets in Type 1 diabetes patients.

Per germline, CDR1 GTSNPN and CDR2 SVGIG (reference sequence). The CDR3 spans 12 residues. The V end was cut by 0 bases, the J end by 5 bases, with 8 bases between. V and J are TRBV30 and TRBJ2-7; possibly TRBD1 for D (5 bases). This clonotype was obtained from a man younger than 40 in good health. Input material: central memory CD4+ T cells from blood. The CDR3 nucleotides are TGTGCCTGGAGTGTACAGGCTAACGAGCAGTACTTC. Its translation is CAWSVQANEQYF.